The 18 T cell receptor beta chains listed next were all sequenced from one sample in a study of technical replicates of blood from a few donors. The repertoire was sequenced with immunoSEQ multiplex PCR; TCRdb's copy has only in-frame clones and lacks some. This table has tens of thousands of clones, approximately 92% appearing once. Material for sequencing was PBMCs. Receptor source: a human donor in good health. Some clones in this sample may be carry-over from other donors' samples.

This chain uses TRBV6-5 with TRBJ2-7; 7 nucleotides align to TRBD1. Germline V gene lookup returns CDR1 MNHEY and CDR2 SVGAGI. With 4 bases clipped from V and 3 bases from J, the junction kept 0 bases outside the gene matches. The CDR3 length is 12 residues. The CDR3 DNA reads as TGTGCCAGCAGTTGGGACAGCTACGAGCAGTACTTC. Its translation is CASSWDSYEQYF.

This chain connects TRBV30 to TRBJ2-1, with TRBD1 as a possible D gene (5 bases). The V end lost 8 bases, the J end lost 1 base, and 12 bases lay between the germline ends. This CDR3 has 13 amino acids. Looked up from germline, CDR1 is GTSNPN and CDR2 is SVGIG (reference sequence). CDR3 coding DNA: TGTGCCAGTCTAGGGGTTTCCTACAATGAGCAGTTCTTC. Translation gives CASLGVSYNEQFF.

This clone appeared a single time. The CDR3 sequence is CASSPGTGAANEKLFF. For the CDR3, the DNA is TGCGCCAGCAGTCCCGGGACAGGGGCAGCTAATGAAAAACTGTTTTTT. The chain employs TRBV5-1 and TRBJ1-4, with 10 bases that match TRBD1. CDR1 is SGHRS, CDR2 YFSETQ, per germline. The CDR3 contains 16 residues. V lost 5 bases and J lost 3; bases outside the gene matches: 7.

The V call is TRBV7-9, the J call TRBJ2-5, with 8 bases lining up with TRBD2. The CDR3 runs 14 residues. In germline, CDR1 is SEHNR, CDR2 FQNEAQ (reference sequence). V gave up 7 bases and J gave up 5 bases; unmatched junction bases: 9. The CDR3 bases are TGTGCCAGCACAACCGGGACTAGAGAGGAGACCCAGTACTTC. Encoded protein: CASTTGTREETQYF.

This chain connects TRBV4-1 to TRBJ1-2, with D uncertain. V was shortened by 1 base and J by 0 bases, with 12 bases between the two germline ends. CDR3 length: 16 residues. Germline-derived CDR1 and CDR2 are MGHRA and YSYEKL. This CDR3 is CASSQVTTSANYGYTF. The CDR3 nucleotides are TGCGCCAGCAGCCAAGTGACGACTTCTGCTAACTATGGCTACACCTTC.

This clone has a single count. The J gene is TRBJ1-2, the V gene TRBV9, with 11 bases fitting TRBD1. From germline, CDR1 is SGDLS and CDR2 YYNGEE. Losses at the gene ends were 4 bases for V and 3 bases for J; bases not matched to a gene: 8. The CDR3 length is 16 residues. CDR3 residues: CASSRTGGVSYYGYTF. CDR3 nucleotide sequence: TGTGCCAGCAGCCGGACAGGGGGCGTATCCTACTATGGCTACACCTTC.

The chain uses TRBV30 and TRBJ1-2; D remains ambiguous. Germline V gives CDR1 GTSNPN, CDR2 SVGIG (reference sequence). The CDR3 has 11 amino acids. V was pared by 0 bases and J by 5 bases, with 4 bases between. The CDR3 loop is CAWSVRYGYTF. The CDR3 DNA reads TGTGCCTGGAGTGTTCGGTATGGCTACACCTTC. The full variable domain, its missing parts supplied by reference TRBV30 and TRBJ1-2, is SQTIHQWPATLVQPVGSPLSLECTVEGTSNPNLYWYRQAAGRGLQLLFYSVGIGQISSEVPQNLSASRPQDRQFILSSKKLLLSDSGFYLCAWSVRYGYTFGSGTRLTVV.

This chain connects TRBV6-1 to TRBJ2-3; 7 bases match TRBD1. V shed 2 bases and J 1 base; nucleotides not matched to a gene: 6. From germline, CDR1 is MNHNS and CDR2 SASEGT. The CDR3 runs 16 residues. The CDR3, as DNA: TGTGCCAGCAGTGAAAGCGTGGGGACAGGCACAGATACGCAGTATTTT. It translates to CASSESVGTGTDTQYF.

The V gene is TRBV18, the J gene TRBJ1-2; 10 bases agree with TRBD1. CDR1 and CDR2 from the germline V gene are KGHSH and LQKENI. The length of the CDR3 is 16 residues. Unmatched junction bases numbered 11, after V lost 4 bases and J lost 6 bases. CDR3 residues: CASSLPGRTGGDGYTF. CDR3 sequence (DNA): TGTGCCAGCTCACTACCGGGACGGACAGGGGGAGATGGCTACACCTTC.

The genes are TRBV10-3 and TRBJ2-7; 14 positions match TRBD2. The germline V gene has CDR1 ENHRY and CDR2 SYGVKD. Germline trimming cut 4 bases from V and 2 bases from J; bases unmatched to any gene: 7. The CDR3 has 17 residues. CDR3 loop: CAISGKTSGGVTYEQYF. The CDR3 DNA reads TGTGCCATCAGTGGGAAGACTAGCGGGGGGGTGACCTACGAGCAGTACTTC.

The chain recombines TRBV2 with TRBJ1-1; a possible D gene is TRBD1 (6 bases). The CDR3 runs to 13 residues. The germline gives CDR1 SNHLY, CDR2 FYNNEI. V was trimmed by 6 bases and J by 5 bases, leaving 13 bases between them. Here the CDR3 reads CASREQGGTEAFF. DNA of the CDR3: TGTGCCAGCAGAGAACAGGGAGGGACTGAAGCTTTCTTT.

This clone was picked up one time. The CDR3 region has the DNA TGTGCCAGCAGTTACTCGAGTAGGGGGCCCAGTGGCTACACCTTC. Protein product: CASSYSSRGPSGYTF. The chain recombines TRBV6-5 with TRBJ1-2, with 7 bases matching TRBD1. The CDR3 is 15 amino acids. Looked up from germline, CDR1 is MNHEY and CDR2 is SVGAGI. V was clipped by 0 bases and J by 7 bases; unmatched bases: 8.

This chain uses TRBV7-2 with TRBJ1-2; D perhaps matches TRBD1 (6 bases). Between the trimmed V and J ends, which lost 5 bases and 4 bases, there was a span of 20 bases. The V gene's germline CDR1 is SGHTA and CDR2 FQGNSA. CDR3 length: 16 amino acids. CDR3 loop: CASSGETGSGVYGYTF. The CDR3 DNA sequence: TGTGCCAGCAGCGGCGAGACAGGCTCCGGAGTCTATGGCTACACCTTC.

This rearrangement joins TRBV4-1 to TRBJ2-7; 9 positions agree with TRBD2. The CDR3 covers 16 residues. From germline, CDR1 is MGHRA and CDR2 YSYEKL. V shed 1 base, J shed 2 bases, and the junction held 6 bases outside the gene matches. The CDR3 DNA reads TGCGCCAGCAGCCAAGTCTCTAGCGGGGTCCCCTACGAGCAGTACTTC. It codes for CASSQVSSGVPYEQYF.

The rearrangement joins TRBV11-2 to TRBJ2-5, with TRBD1 as a possible D gene (6 bases). The CDR3 sequence is 14 residues long. Trimming took off 1 base at V and 7 bases at J, with 13 bases between the two ends. From germline, CDR1 is SGHAT and CDR2 FQNNGV. CDR3 in amino acids: CASSLVPGRGTQYF. The CDR3, as DNA: TGTGCCAGCAGCTTAGTTCCCGGCAGGGGGACCCAGTACTTC. Full variable domain (remainder filled in from reference TRBV11-2 and TRBJ2-5): EAGVAQSPRYKIIEKRQSVAFWCNPISGHATLYWYQQILGQGPKLLIQFQNNGVVDDSQLPKDRFSAERLKGVDSTLKIQPAKLEDSAVYLCASSLVPGRGTQYFGPGTRLLVL.

This chain connects TRBV6-5 to TRBJ1-2; 12 positions match TRBD1. Trimming took 6 bases from V and 8 from J; bases not matched to a gene: 10. Germline loops: CDR1 MNHEY, CDR2 SVGAGI. The CDR3 is 15 amino acids. The CDR3, as DNA: TGTGCCAGCAGAACCCCGGGACAGGGGGCAAAAGGCTACACCTTC. Its protein is CASRTPGQGAKGYTF.

The V gene is TRBV5-1, the J gene TRBJ1-2, with TRBD1 identical over 9 bases. The germline CDR1 and CDR2 sequences are SGHRS and YFSETQ. J gave up 7 bases and V 4 bases, and 8 bases lay outside the gene matches. This CDR3 comprises 14 residues. The CDR3 reads CASSPVQGAGGYTF. Written as DNA, the CDR3 is TGCGCCAGCAGCCCGGTACAGGGGGCCGGTGGCTACACCTTC.

The gene calls are TRBV10-3 and TRBJ1-1; a possible D gene is TRBD1 (5 bases). The V gene lost 7 bases and the J gene lost 1 base, with 10 bases spanning the gap. Looked up from germline, CDR1 is ENHRY and CDR2 is SYGVKD. The CDR3 covers 13 residues. The CDR3 sequence: CAIKDTANTEAFF. The DNA of the CDR3 is TGTGCCATCAAGGACACGGCGAACACTGAAGCTTTCTTT.